The clone carrying this T cell receptor beta chain was seen repeatedly, ten times or more. This record belongs to a study of prognosis after radiotherapy for stage I lung cancer. The study amplified the TCR beta CDR3 region from genomic DNA. This amplification was carried out by two rounds of multiplex PCR. TRBV and TRBJ genes each had their own specific primers in first-round PCR. TCRdb passed the multiplex PCR reads through MiXCR, listing each CDR3 protein once. The sample lists some 17,000 distinct CDR3 sequences, approximately 28% occurring once. Germline CDR1 and CDR2: DFQATT and SNEGSKA (reference sequence). The CDR3 is 15 residues long. Trimming pared 2 bases from V and 0 bases from J, leaving 12 bases between.

The source is a donor of 50 years or more with non-small cell lung cancer. J is TRBJ2-3 and V is TRBV20-1; D perhaps matches TRBD2 (5 bases). Here the sequenced sample was PBMCs, taken before or after stereotactic body radiation therapy (not recorded which). CDR3 DNA: TGCAGTGCTAGACGGGTCGGGATGAGCACAGATACGCAGTATTTT. This sequence encodes CSARRVGMSTDTQYF.